A single TCR beta chain is shown here with its context. No antigen is known for it. The source of the sample is a study of cytomegalovirus exposure and HLA in healthy donors. As for the study in general: Among the approximately 430 donors who were genotyped, approximately 83% fell in the genetic ancestry cluster that is associated with self-reported Caucasian donors. Notes on the study in general: Within an earlier analysis, most TCR beta V segments proved productive either about 90% or about 30% of the time.

The PCR employed 60 Vbeta primers together with 13 Jbeta primers. Methods used by the authors: In a later analysis, the count reached tens of millions of unique TCR beta chains, with around 10 million shared. This table comes from immunoSEQ multiplex PCR, and its TCRdb copy is limited to in-frame clones, with some not included. V and J calls and clone size are those listed in that table; D and trimming were worked out from the DNA. The sample shows over 100,000 clones, about 76% of them seen only once. CDR1 is LNHDA, CDR2 SQIVND, per germline (reference sequence). V lost 7 bases, J lost 3 bases, and 18 bases lay in between. The CDR3 extends over 15 amino acids.

This clonotype was obtained from a woman in her twenties or thirties in good health and CMV-seronegative. Sequenced: PBMCs. The chain links TRBV19 to TRBJ1-1; TRBD1 might be the D (6 bases). CDR3 nucleotides: TGTGCCAGTACTCGAATGACGGGACAAGACACTGAAGCTTTCTTT. Translated: CASTRMTGQDTEAFF.